This entry is about one T cell receptor (beta chain). CDR3 length equals 15 residues. J lost 3 bases, V lost 6 bases, and 10 bases had no gene match. CDR1 and CDR2 (germline): MNHEY, SVGAGI. This specimen belongs to a study of blood T cell repertoires in COVID-19. Study overall: Spain, Italy and the United States supplied samples that represented acute and convalescent COVID-19. Sources were T cells, B-cell-depleted T cells, or PBMCs; the material itself was cDNA or gDNA.

Per the original methods: Amplifying reference gene primers gave estimates of nucleated cell counts. Method: immunoSEQ multiplex PCR; TCRdb's copy keeps in-frame clones and lacks some. The D gene and trimming were derived from the DNA, and the V and J assignments and clone size from that table. Of 200,000 to 250,000 clones in the sample, 84% were seen once. This TCR was sampled from a woman aged 45-65 years with active or convalescent COVID-19. The sample was peripheral blood. The V call is TRBV6-5, the J call TRBJ2-5, with 7 bases identical to TRBD2. As DNA, the CDR3 is TGTGCCAGCAGCCGCGGGAGCGCGATTAAAGAGACCCAGTACTTC. This translates into CASSRGSAIKETQYF.